One T cell receptor beta chain is described in this entry. The antigen remains undetermined. The source of the sample is a study of HIV-infected patients and healthy controls. Alpha and beta constant-region primers primed reverse transcription of around 550 ng RNA. Separate chain-specific third strand synthesis with multiplexing indices produced the alpha and beta libraries. A 5' RACE adapter with a random hexamer and the SP2 primer site was joined to cDNA. After a brief PCR adding P5, P7 and a second index, roughly 25 amplification cycles followed. Each CDR3 protein is one row after TCRdb ran MiXCR on the 5' RACE reads. The profile shows roughly 15,000 distinct CDR3 sequences, more than 8.5% of them singletons. Findings of the study overall: A major limitation was that merely sixteen HIV-infected individuals were processed.

Germline V gene lookup returns CDR1 MDHEN and CDR2 SYDVKM. V dropped 2 bases and J dropped 6; count of bases not matched to a gene: 1. This CDR3 is built from 13 residues. Whole blood was used without fractionation, so all unsorted peripheral T cells were included. A roughly 2.4 ml peripheral blood sample was taken for RNA. This chain connects TRBV28 to TRBJ2-5; the match to TRBD2 covers 9 bases. The source material was blood. The TCR comes from an adult in good health. The CDR3 sequence is CASSLLAGKTQYF. The CDR3 coding sequence is TGTGCCAGCAGTTTACTAGCGGGAAAGACCCAGTACTTC.